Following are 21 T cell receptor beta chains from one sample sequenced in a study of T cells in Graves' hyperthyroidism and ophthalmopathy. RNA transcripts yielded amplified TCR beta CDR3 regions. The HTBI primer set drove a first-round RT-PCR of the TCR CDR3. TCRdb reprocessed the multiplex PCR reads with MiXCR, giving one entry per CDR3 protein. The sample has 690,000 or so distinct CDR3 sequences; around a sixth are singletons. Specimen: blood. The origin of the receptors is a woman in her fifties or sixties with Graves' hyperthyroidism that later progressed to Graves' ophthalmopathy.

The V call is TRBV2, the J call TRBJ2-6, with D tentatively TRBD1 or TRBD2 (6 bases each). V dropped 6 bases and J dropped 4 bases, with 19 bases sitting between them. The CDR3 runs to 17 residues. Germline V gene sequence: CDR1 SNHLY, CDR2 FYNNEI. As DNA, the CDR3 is TGTGCCAGCAGCCCCGGGGGCAGGGTTGGAGGGGCCAACGTCCTGACTTTC. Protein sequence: CASSPGGRVGGANVLTF.

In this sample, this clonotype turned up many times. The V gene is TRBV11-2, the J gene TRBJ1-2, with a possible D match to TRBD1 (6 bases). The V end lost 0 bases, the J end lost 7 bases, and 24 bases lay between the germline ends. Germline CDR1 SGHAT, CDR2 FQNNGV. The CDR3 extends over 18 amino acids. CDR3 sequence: CASSLDSGQQGRFGGYTF. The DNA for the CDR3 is TGTGCCAGCAGCTTAGACTCCGGCCAACAGGGCCGGTTTGGTGGCTACACCTTC.

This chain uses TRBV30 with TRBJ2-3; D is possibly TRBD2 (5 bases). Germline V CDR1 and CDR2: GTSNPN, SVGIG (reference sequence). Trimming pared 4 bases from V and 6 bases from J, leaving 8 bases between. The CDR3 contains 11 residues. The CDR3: CAWTWRDTQYF. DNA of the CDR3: TGTGCCTGGACATGGAGGGATACGCAGTATTTT. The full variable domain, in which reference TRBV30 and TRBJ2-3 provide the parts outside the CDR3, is SQTIHQWPATLVQPVGSPLSLECTVEGTSNPNLYWYRQAAGRGLQLLFYSVGIGQISSEVPQNLSASRPQDRQFILSSKKLLLSDSGFYLCAWTWRDTQYFGPGTRLTVL.

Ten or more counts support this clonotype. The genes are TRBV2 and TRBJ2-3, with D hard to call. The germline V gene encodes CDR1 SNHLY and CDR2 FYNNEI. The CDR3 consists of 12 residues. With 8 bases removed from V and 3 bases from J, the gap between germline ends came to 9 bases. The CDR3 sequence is CASQLETDTQYF. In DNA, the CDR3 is TGTGCCAGCCAACTTGAAACAGATACGCAGTATTTT.

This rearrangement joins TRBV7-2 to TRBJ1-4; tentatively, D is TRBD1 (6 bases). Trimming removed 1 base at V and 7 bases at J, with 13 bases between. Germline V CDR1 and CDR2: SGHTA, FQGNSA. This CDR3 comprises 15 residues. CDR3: CASSLVAGAGEKLFF. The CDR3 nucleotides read TGTGCCAGCAGCTTAGTGGCGGGGGCTGGTGAAAAACTGTTTTTT.

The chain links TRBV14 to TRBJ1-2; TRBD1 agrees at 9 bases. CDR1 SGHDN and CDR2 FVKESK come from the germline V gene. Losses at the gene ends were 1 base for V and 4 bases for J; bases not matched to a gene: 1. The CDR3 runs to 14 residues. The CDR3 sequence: CASSQGGQGYGYTF. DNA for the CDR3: TGTGCCAGCAGCCAAGGGGGACAGGGCTATGGCTACACCTTC.

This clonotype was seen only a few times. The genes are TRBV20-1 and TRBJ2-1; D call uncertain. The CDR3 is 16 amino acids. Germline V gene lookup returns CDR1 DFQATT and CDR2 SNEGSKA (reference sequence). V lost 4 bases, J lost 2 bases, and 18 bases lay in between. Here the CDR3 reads CSATSWGRVTYNEQFF. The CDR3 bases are TGCAGTGCTACCTCTTGGGGAAGAGTCACCTACAATGAGCAGTTCTTC.

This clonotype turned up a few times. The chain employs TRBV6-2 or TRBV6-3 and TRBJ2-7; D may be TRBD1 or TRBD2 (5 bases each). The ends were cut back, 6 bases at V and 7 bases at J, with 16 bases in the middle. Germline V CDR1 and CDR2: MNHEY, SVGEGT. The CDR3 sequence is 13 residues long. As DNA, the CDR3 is TGTGCCAGCAGCACCCGGGGACGTAGAGAGCAGTACTTC. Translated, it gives CASSTRGRREQYF.

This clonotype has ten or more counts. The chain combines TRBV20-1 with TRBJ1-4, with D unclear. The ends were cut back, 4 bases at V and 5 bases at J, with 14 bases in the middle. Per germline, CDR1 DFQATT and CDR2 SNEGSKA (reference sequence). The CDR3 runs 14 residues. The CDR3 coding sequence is TGCAGTGCTAAGGGCGGGGATACGAATGAAAAACTGTTTTTT. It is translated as CSAKGGDTNEKLFF.

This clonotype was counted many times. CDR3 in DNA: TGTGCCAGCACGGTAGGGCAGGGACATGGCTACACCTTC. This codes for CASTVGQGHGYTF. J is TRBJ1-2 and V is TRBV12-3 or TRBV12-4, with D possibly being TRBD1 (5 bases). V was shortened by 7 bases and J by 6 bases, with 15 bases between the two germline ends. This CDR3 is built from 13 residues.

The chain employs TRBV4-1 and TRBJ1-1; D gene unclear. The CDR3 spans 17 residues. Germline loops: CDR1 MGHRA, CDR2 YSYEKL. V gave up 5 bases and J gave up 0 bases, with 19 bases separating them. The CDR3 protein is CASSIRVYTALNTEAFF. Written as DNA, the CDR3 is TGCGCCAGCAGCATCCGGGTCTACACTGCCCTGAACACTGAAGCTTTCTTT.

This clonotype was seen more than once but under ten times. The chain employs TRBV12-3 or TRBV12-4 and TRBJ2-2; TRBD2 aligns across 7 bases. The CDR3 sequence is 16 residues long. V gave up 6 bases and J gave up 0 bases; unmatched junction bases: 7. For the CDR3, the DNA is TGTGCCAGCAGAAACCCGGGACTACCGAACACCGGGGAGCTGTTTTTT. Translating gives CASRNPGLPNTGELFF.

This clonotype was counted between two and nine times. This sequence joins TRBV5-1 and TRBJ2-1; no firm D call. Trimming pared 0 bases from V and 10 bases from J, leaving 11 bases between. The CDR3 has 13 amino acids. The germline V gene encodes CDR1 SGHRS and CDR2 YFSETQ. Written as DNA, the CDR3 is TGCGCCAGCAGCTTGGCGTGGGAAACAGAGCAGTTCTTC. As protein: CASSLAWETEQFF.

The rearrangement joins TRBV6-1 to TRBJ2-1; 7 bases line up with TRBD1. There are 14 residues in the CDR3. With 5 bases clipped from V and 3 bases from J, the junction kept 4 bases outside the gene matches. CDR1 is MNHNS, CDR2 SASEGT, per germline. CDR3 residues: CASSPGQLYNEQFF. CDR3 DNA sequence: TGTGCCAGCAGTCCGGGACAGCTCTACAATGAGCAGTTCTTC.

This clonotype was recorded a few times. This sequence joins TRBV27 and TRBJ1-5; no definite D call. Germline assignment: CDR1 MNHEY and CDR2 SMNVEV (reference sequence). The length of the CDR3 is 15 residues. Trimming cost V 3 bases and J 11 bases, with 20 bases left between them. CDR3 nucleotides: TGTGCCAGCAGTTTGACGATTGGCTCCGTGGGGTCCCAGCATTTT. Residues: CASSLTIGSVGSQHF.

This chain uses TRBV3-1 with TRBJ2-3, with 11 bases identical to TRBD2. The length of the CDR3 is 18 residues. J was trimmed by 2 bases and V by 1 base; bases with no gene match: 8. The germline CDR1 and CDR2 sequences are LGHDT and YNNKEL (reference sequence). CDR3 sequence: CASSQGGSGGAPTDTQYF. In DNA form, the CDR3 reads TGTGCCAGCAGCCAAGGCGGTAGCGGGGGGGCCCCCACAGATACGCAGTATTTT.

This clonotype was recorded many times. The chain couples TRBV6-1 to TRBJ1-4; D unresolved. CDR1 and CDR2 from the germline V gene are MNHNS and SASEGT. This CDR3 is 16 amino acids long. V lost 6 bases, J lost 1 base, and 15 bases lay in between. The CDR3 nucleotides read TGTGCCAGCAGGACGAGACGGATCGAAACTAATGAAAAACTGTTTTTT. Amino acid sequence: CASRTRRIETNEKLFF.

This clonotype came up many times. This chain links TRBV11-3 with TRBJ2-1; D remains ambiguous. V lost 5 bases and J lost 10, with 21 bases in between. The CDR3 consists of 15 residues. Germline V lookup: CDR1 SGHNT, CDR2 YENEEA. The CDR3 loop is CASSDRGGSSSEQFF. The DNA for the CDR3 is TGTGCCAGCAGCGATAGAGGTGGCAGCTCAAGCGAGCAGTTCTTC.

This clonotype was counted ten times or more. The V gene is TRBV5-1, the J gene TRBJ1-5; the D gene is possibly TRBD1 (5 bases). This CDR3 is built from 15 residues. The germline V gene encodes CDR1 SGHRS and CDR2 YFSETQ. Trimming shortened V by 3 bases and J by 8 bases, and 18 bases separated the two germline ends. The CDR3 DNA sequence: TGCGCCAGCAGCTCATCCCCGGGGGGGAACAAGCCCCAGCATTTT. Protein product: CASSSSPGGNKPQHF.

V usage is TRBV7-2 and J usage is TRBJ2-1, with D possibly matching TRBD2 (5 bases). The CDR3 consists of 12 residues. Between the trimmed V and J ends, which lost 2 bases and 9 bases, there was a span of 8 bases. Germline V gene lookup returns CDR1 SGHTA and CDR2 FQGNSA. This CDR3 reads CASSLPGIEQFF. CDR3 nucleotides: TGTGCCAGCAGCTTACCGGGAATTGAGCAGTTCTTC.

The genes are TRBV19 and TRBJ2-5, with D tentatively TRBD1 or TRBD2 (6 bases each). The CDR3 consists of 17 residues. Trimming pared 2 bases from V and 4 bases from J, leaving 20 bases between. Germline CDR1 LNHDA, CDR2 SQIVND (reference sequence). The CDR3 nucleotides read TGTGCCAGTAGTATATGGCCATCAAGGGGGGTCGGAGAGACCCAGTACTTC. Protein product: CASSIWPSRGVGETQYF.